This T cell receptor beta chain is from a study of T cells in localized non-small cell lung cancer. The count of this clone is one. Its antigen is still unknown. The study's findings and limits: Higher blood T cell density tracked longer overall survival. Uninvolved adjacent lung showed the highest T cell clonality, exceeding tumor. A median of roughly 55 of the top 100 tumor clones appeared in adjacent lung, which was paired and uninvolved. Sequencing, confined to only one tumor region, leaves heterogeneity possible.

Some clones are missing from TCRdb's copy, which holds only in-frame ones; the method was immunoSEQ multiplex PCR. Here the sample spans under 2,000 clones, about 35% being singletons. The germline V gene has CDR1 WSHSY and CDR2 SAAADI. V was cut by 2 bases and J by 2 bases, with 8 bases left in between. The CDR3 runs 14 residues. This specimen was normal lung tissue next to the tumor, taken before any cancer treatment. This chain connects TRBV10-2 to TRBJ2-3; D is tentatively TRBD1 or TRBD2 (5 bases each). The TCR sequence derives from a female donor of 60 years or more with stage II squamous cell lung carcinoma. CDR3 protein: CASSEGGSTDTQYF. The CDR3, as DNA: TGCGCCAGCAGTGAGGGGGGATCCACAGATACGCAGTATTTT.